The rows below give T cell receptor beta chains drawn from one sample of a study of shared clonotypes between healthy human individuals. Generated by immunoSEQ multiplex PCR, the TCRdb table keeps only in-frame clones and is missing some. This sample has around 2,100,000 clones, with approximately 94% found just once. The specimen was naive CD8+ T cells sorted from blood. The receptors stem from a young man in good health. The CDR3 runs from the conserved cysteine through the conserved F or W. The D gene is left open where the match is weak. Rows may omit the clone size; those that give it use once, few, many or a size class.

d_call	clone_size	v_call	j_call	cdr3_nt	cdr3_aa
.	.	TRBV19	TRBJ2-6	TGTGCCTCCTACGCCGGGCGGGACTCAGGGACTGGGGCCAACGTCCTGACTTTC	CASYAGRDSGTGANVLTF
.	.	TRBV19	TRBJ2-7	TGTGCCAGTAGTAATTGGGCCGAGGAGATTTTCGAGCAGTACTTC	CASSNWAEEIFEQYF
TRBD1	.	TRBV6-1	TRBJ2-1	TGTGCCAGCAGTGAAATCGGGACAGCCTACAATGAGCAGTTCTTC	CASSEIGTAYNEQFF
.	.	TRBV11-2	TRBJ1-2	TGTGCCAGCAGCCTAAGCGGGGGCGCGGACTATGGCTACACCTTC	CASSLSGGADYGYTF
TRBD2	.	TRBV5-1	TRBJ2-3	TGCGCCAGCAGCCCCCTGGGACTAGCCCCAATGTTGGCAGATACGCAGTATTTT	CASSPLGLAPMLADTQYF
.	.	TRBV6-5	TRBJ2-2	TGTGCCAGCAGTTACACCACCAACACCGGGGAGCTGTTTTTT	CASSYTTNTGELFF
TRBD2	once	TRBV4-1	TRBJ2-5	TGCGCCAGCAGCCGAGTTCCGGGACTAGCGGAAGAGACCCAGTACTTC	CASSRVPGLAEETQYF
TRBD1	.	TRBV19	TRBJ2-7	TGTGCCAGTAGTATGGGGACAGGCGCCTACGAGCAGTACTTC	CASSMGTGAYEQYF
TRBD2	.	TRBV9	TRBJ2-2	TGTGCCAGCAGCGCTTGGGCTAGCGGGAGATTCACCGGGGAGCTGTTTTTT	CASSAWASGRFTGELFF
.	.	TRBV9	TRBJ1-2	TGTGCCAGCAGCGTAGGAGGTCCAGGGTCAAACTATGGCTACACCTTC	CASSVGGPGSNYGYTF
TRBD2	.	TRBV27	TRBJ2-2	TGTGCCAGCAGTCCCTCGGGGGGGCAGAACACCGGGGAGCTGTTTTTT	CASSPSGGQNTGELFF
.	.	TRBV4-1	TRBJ2-2	TGCGCCAGCAGCCCCACTGGACCCGGGGAGCTGTTTTTT	CASSPTGPGELFF
.	.	TRBV15	TRBJ2-7	TGTGCCACCAGCAGAGATCGATCGGGAGCTAAGTACGAGCAGTACTTC	CATSRDRSGAKYEQYF
TRBD1	.	TRBV18	TRBJ2-5	TGTGCCAGCTCACAAACCGGGACAGGTATAGAGACCCAGTACTTC	CASSQTGTGIETQYF
TRBD1	.	TRBV4-2	TRBJ1-2	TGTGCCAGCAGCCCAACAGGGGGCATCTATGGCTACACCTTC	CASSPTGGIYGYTF
TRBD2	once	TRBV5-1	TRBJ2-1	TGCGCCAGCAGCTTCCCGGTAGCGGGAGGTAATATTTACAATGAGCAGTTCTTC	CASSFPVAGGNIYNEQFF
.	.	TRBV7-9	TRBJ2-5	TGTGCCAGCAGCCGGGACAATCTTCAAGAGACCCAGTACTTC	CASSRDNLQETQYF
.	once	TRBV5-1	TRBJ2-7	TGCGCCAGCAGCTTATATATGGACTTACCCCCCGGGTACGAGCAGTACTTC	CASSLYMDLPPGYEQYF
TRBD1	.	TRBV5-6	TRBJ2-1	TGTGCCAGCAGCTTCCGGGACAGGGTCAATGAGCAGTTCTTC	CASSFRDRVNEQFF
TRBD2	.	TRBV2	TRBJ2-1	TGTGCCAGCAGAGGACTAGCGGGAGGCCTCAATACCCAGTTCTTC	CASRGLAGGLNTQFF
.	.	TRBV19	TRBJ2-7	TGTGCCTCCACCCCAGGGCTAGGGTCAGGCTACGAGCAGTACTTC	CASTPGLGSGYEQYF
.	.	TRBV6-5	TRBJ2-7	TGTGCCAGCAGGGACGGTAGCGGATACGAGCAGTACTTC	CASRDGSGYEQYF
.	.	TRBV2	TRBJ1-6	TGTGCCAGCAGTGAAGCGCAATGGGCAGAGTATAATTCACCCCTCCACTTT	CASSEAQWAEYNSPLHF
TRBD2	.	TRBV11-2	TRBJ2-1	TGTGCCAGCAGCTTAGTAGCGGGAGAGGGCTACAATGAGCAGTTCTTC	CASSLVAGEGYNEQFF
TRBD1	.	TRBV7-9	TRBJ2-3	TGTGCCAGCAGTTCTAGGGACAGGGGGACAGATACGCAGTATTTT	CASSSRDRGTDTQYF
TRBD1	.	TRBV6-5	TRBJ1-2	TGTGCCAGCAGTCCGGACAGGGTCCCCTTCTATGGCTACACCTTC	CASSPDRVPFYGYTF
.	.	TRBV5-5	TRBJ2-2	TGTGCCAGCAGCTTGATTTCTGGACCCGGGGAGCTGTTTTTT	CASSLISGPGELFF
.	.	TRBV28	TRBJ2-7	TGTGCCAGCGTAGGAGGATGGAGGTCCTACGAGCAGTACTTC	CASVGGWRSYEQYF
.	.	TRBV4-1	TRBJ2-7	TGCGCCAGCAGCCAAGGAGGGAGTACCGGGACATATTCCTACGAGCAGTACTTC	CASSQGGSTGTYSYEQYF
.	.	TRBV7-6	TRBJ2-3	TGTGCCAGCAGCTTACCTTTAGATACGCAGTATTTT	CASSLPLDTQYF
.	.	TRBV5-1	TRBJ1-1	TGCGCCAGCGGGATTAGACAGGCCATGAACACTGAAGCTTTCTTT	CASGIRQAMNTEAFF
.	.	TRBV6-5	TRBJ2-2	TGTGCCAGCAGTTACTCGGAGGGGGACGGGGAGCTGTTTTTT	CASSYSEGDGELFF
TRBD1	.	TRBV29-1	TRBJ2-7	TGCAGCGTTGAAGTCTCGACAGGGGGCCTTTACGAGCAGTACTTC	CSVEVSTGGLYEQYF
.	.	TRBV14	TRBJ2-7	TGTGCCAGCAGCCGATCTAATAACTACGAGCAGTACTTC	CASSRSNNYEQYF
.	.	TRBV25-1	TRBJ1-1	TGTGCCAGCAGTGAATTGCAGGGGCGCGAGAAAGCTTTCTTT	CASSELQGREKAFF
.	.	TRBV9	TRBJ2-7	TGTGCCAGCAGCTCTGGGGGGTGGGACTACGAGCAGTACTTC	CASSSGGWDYEQYF
.	.	TRBV28	TRBJ1-6	TGTGCCAGCAGTTTAGGGTTTGGTTCACCCCTCCACTTT	CASSLGFGSPLHF
.	.	TRBV14	TRBJ2-1	TGTGCCAGCAGCCCTTGGAGCGGTGACTACAATGAGCAGTTCTTC	CASSPWSGDYNEQFF
.	.	TRBV4-1	TRBJ2-7	TGCGCCAGCAGCTACAGTTTCTCCTACGAGCAGTACTTC	CASSYSFSYEQYF
TRBD1	.	TRBV6-6	TRBJ1-4	TGTGCCAGCAGTGAGGACAGGGGTAATGAAAAACTGTTTTTT	CASSEDRGNEKLFF
.	.	TRBV30	TRBJ2-5	TGTGCCTGGAGTGTAGGTGGTATGATGTCACAAGAGACCCAGTACTTC	CAWSVGGMMSQETQYF
.	.	TRBV18	TRBJ2-1	TGTGCCAGCTCCGCCGGCAATGAGCAGTTCTTC	CASSAGNEQFF
TRBD1	.	TRBV5-8	TRBJ2-7	TGTGCCAGCAGCTCTGGACAGGGGAGCTCCTACGAGCAGTACTTC	CASSSGQGSSYEQYF
.	.	TRBV7-9	TRBJ2-7	TGTGCCAGCAGCTTAGTGAGCGGCGGCCCCTACGAGCAGTACTTC	CASSLVSGGPYEQYF
.	few	TRBV29-1	TRBJ1-2	TGCAGCGTTTCAGGGGCCTATGGCTACACCTTC	CSVSGAYGYTF
.	.	TRBV4-3	TRBJ2-1	TGCGCCAGCAGCCAAGAAGGGGACTACAATGAGCAGTTCTTC	CASSQEGDYNEQFF
TRBD1	.	TRBV7-9	TRBJ1-3	TGTGCCAGCAGCTCGCCTTCCGGACAGGGAGACTCTGGAAACACCATATATTTT	CASSSPSGQGDSGNTIYF
.	.	TRBV19	TRBJ2-7	TGTGCCAGTAGTCACGGCGGCTACGAGCAGTACTTC	CASSHGGYEQYF
TRBD1	.	TRBV5-1	TRBJ2-3	TGCGCCAGCAGCTTGGAAGGACAGGGGGCAAAAGATACGCAGTATTTT	CASSLEGQGAKDTQYF
.	.	TRBV6-5	TRBJ2-1	TGTGCCAGCAGTTACTCGACAGAGGGGGTGGGAAATGAGCAGTTCTTC	CASSYSTEGVGNEQFF
.	.	TRBV27	TRBJ2-1	TGTGCCAGCAGTGCCCAAGACTGGAGATATGAGCAGTTCTTC	CASSAQDWRYEQFF
.	once	TRBV6-5	TRBJ2-2	TGTGCCAGCAGTGGGGTCGGATTGGCCGGGGAGCTGTTTTTT	CASSGVGLAGELFF
TRBD1	.	TRBV7-8	TRBJ1-5	TGTGCCAGCAGCACCTCCCCGGACAGGCCCAATCAGCCCCAGCATTTT	CASSTSPDRPNQPQHF
.	.	TRBV13	TRBJ1-1	TGTGCCAGCAGCTTAGAAGGCCGACAAGCCACTGAAGCTTTCTTT	CASSLEGRQATEAFF
TRBD2	.	TRBV27	TRBJ2-4	TGTGCCAGCGGGGAGGGGTTAAGCATTCAGTACTTC	CASGEGLSIQYF